Listed here are 12 T cell receptor beta chains from one sample, sequenced in a study of T-cell memory formation after mild COVID-19. Each CDR3 protein is one row after TCRdb ran MiXCR on the 5' RACE reads. The sample lists under 300,000 distinct CDR3 sequences; about a sixth were seen once. Sequenced sample: PBMCs or a T cell subset sorted from them (not recorded which). Receptors originate from a man aged 18 to 29 who had mild COVID-19 (a few samples of this study predate the infection). Cell type and time point are not known.

This clonotype was detected a few times. The V call is TRBV5-6, the J call TRBJ2-3, with a possible D match to TRBD1 (6 bases). Trimming left V 4 bases short and J 0 bases short, with 12 bases between. The CDR3 covers 15 residues. CDR1 SGHDT and CDR2 YYEEEE come from the germline V gene. CDR3 in amino acids: CASSEYRASTDTQYF. The CDR3 DNA is TGTGCCAGCAGCGAGTACAGGGCTAGCACAGATACGCAGTATTTT.

A few counts support this clonotype. The chain is built from TRBV15 and TRBJ1-3, with D unresolved. The CDR3 runs to 13 residues. Germline assignment: CDR1 LNHNV and CDR2 YYDKDF (reference sequence). The germline V and J ends were trimmed by 7 bases and 0 bases, with 7 bases remaining between them. CDR3 protein: CATKPSSGNTIYF. The CDR3 DNA reads as TGTGCCACCAAACCTAGCTCTGGAAACACCATATATTTT.

The chain employs TRBV9 and TRBJ1-1; no definite D call. This CDR3 is built from 15 residues. V dropped 1 base and J dropped 0 bases, with 10 bases sitting between them. The germline V gene encodes CDR1 SGDLS and CDR2 YYNGEE. The CDR3: CASSVLTGLNTEAFF. The CDR3 DNA sequence: TGTGCCAGCAGCGTATTGACGGGTCTGAACACTGAAGCTTTCTTT.

The CDR3 nucleotides are TGCGCCAGCAGCCAAGTATGGACAGGCACAGATACGCAGTATTTT. It translates to CASSQVWTGTDTQYF. This sequence joins TRBV4-1 and TRBJ2-3; perhaps TRBD1 as D (6 bases). CDR1 and CDR2 from the germline V gene are MGHRA and YSYEKL. CDR3 length equals 15 residues. Trimming stripped 1 base from V and 1 base from J, with 9 bases between.

This clonotype has a handful of counts. CDR3 bases: TGTGCCAGCAGTTTACTAGCGGGGGGGCCCGGAGAGACCCAGTACTTC. Protein sequence: CASSLLAGGPGETQYF. This rearrangement joins TRBV28 to TRBJ2-5; TRBD2 matches 12 bases. With 2 bases clipped from V and 4 bases from J, the junction kept 5 bases outside the gene matches. CDR3 length: 16 residues. CDR1 is MDHEN and CDR2 is SYDVKM in the germline V gene.

This clonotype has a handful of counts. The chain links TRBV7-9 to TRBJ1-6; no definite D call. The CDR3 length is 15 residues. CDR1 and CDR2 (germline): SEHNR, FQNEAQ (reference sequence). V shed 6 bases and J shed 8 bases, with 17 bases lying between them. CDR3 sequence reads: CASRPSGVGDSPLHF. The CDR3 DNA sequence: TGTGCCAGCAGGCCCAGTGGGGTCGGAGATTCACCCCTCCACTTT. Combining the CDR3 with reference TRBV7-9 and TRBJ1-6 gives the whole variable domain DTGVSQNPRHKITKRGQNVTFRCDPISEHNRLYWYRQTLGQGPEFLTYFQNEAQLEKSRLLSDRFSAERPKGSFSTLEIQRTEQGDSAMYLCASRPSGVGDSPLHFGNGTRLTVT.

The chain is built from TRBV7-9 and TRBJ2-3; a possible D gene is TRBD1 (5 bases). The length of the CDR3 is 15 residues. The germline gives CDR1 SEHNR, CDR2 FQNEAQ (reference sequence). V gave up 5 bases and J gave up 3 bases, with 15 bases separating them. DNA for the CDR3: TGTGCCAGCAGCCAACGACAGACCGGGACAGATACGCAGTATTTT. Its protein product is CASSQRQTGTDTQYF.

Comment on this clonotype: This could be a read error, since a much larger clone is one nucleotide away. V and J are TRBV6-2 or TRBV6-3 and TRBJ2-2; TRBD1 agrees at 7 bases. This CDR3 has 14 residues. Germline V gives CDR1 MNHEY, CDR2 SVGEGT. CDR3 in DNA: TGTGACAGCAGAGGGCAGGGGGACACCGGGGAGCTGTTTTTT. As protein: CDSRGQGDTGELFF.

The V call is TRBV5-1, the J call TRBJ2-1; D is perhaps TRBD1 (6 bases). Per germline, CDR1 SGHRS and CDR2 YFSETQ. The CDR3 runs 14 residues. With 2 bases removed from V and 8 bases from J, the gap between germline ends came to 14 bases. The CDR3 sequence: CASSFSPGAYEQFF. In DNA form, the CDR3 reads TGCGCCAGCAGCTTCTCTCCAGGGGCCTATGAGCAGTTCTTC.

This clonotype was counted a few times. The gene calls are TRBV29-1 and TRBJ1-6, with 10 bases matching TRBD1. There are 14 residues in the CDR3. Germline CDR1 is SQVTM and CDR2 is ANQGSEA. Losses at the gene ends were 7 bases for V and 4 bases for J; bases not matched to a gene: 4. The CDR3 DNA reads TGCAGCGCACGGACAGGGGGGTATAATTCACCCCTCCACTTT. Amino acid sequence: CSARTGGYNSPLHF.

The chain recombines TRBV6-5 with TRBJ2-2, with a tentative D call TRBD2 (5 bases). V was cut by 4 bases and J by 6 bases, with 15 bases left in between. CDR3 length: 15 residues. Germline CDR1 reads MNHEY; CDR2 reads SVGAGI. The CDR3 loop reads CASSSWTGESGELFF. Here the CDR3 DNA reads TGTGCCAGCAGTTCCTGGACCGGGGAGTCCGGGGAGCTGTTTTTT.

The chain joins TRBV12-3 or TRBV12-4 to TRBJ2-7, with 7 bases fitting TRBD1. The CDR3 length is 12 residues. Trimming removed 5 bases from V and 6 bases from J; junction bases left unmatched: 4. This CDR3 reads CASSENRGEQYF. CDR3 bases: TGTGCCAGCAGTGAAAACAGGGGCGAGCAGTACTTC.